Below are 18 T cell receptor beta chains sequenced from a single sample in a study of cytomegalovirus exposure and HLA in healthy donors (dated 2017 in TCRdb). The method was the immunoSEQ multiplex PCR assay. A mixture of 60 forward primers for TCR Vbeta segments and 13 reverse primers for TCR Jbeta segments was used in the multiplex PCR. TCRdb mirrors the immuneACCESS table, restricted to in-frame sequences. Some clones are absent from its copies; in checked studies, under half trace to an unresolved V gene, and the reason for the others is unknown. The sample yields more than 150,000 clones; about 80% were counted once. Roughly 2% of the sample comes from the top ten. Sequencing was carried out using PBMCs. Receptor source: a woman in her late teens or twenties in good health and CMV-seropositive.

This chain joins TRBV5-1 and TRBJ2-2; D is ambiguous. V dropped 3 bases and J dropped 4 bases, with 7 bases sitting between them. Germline CDR1 is SGHRS and CDR2 is YFSETQ. The CDR3 runs to 13 residues. CDR3 loop: CASSYGSTGELFF. The CDR3 DNA reads TGCGCCAGCAGCTATGGCAGCACCGGGGAGCTGTTTTTT. Drawing the rest from reference TRBV5-1 and TRBJ2-2, the complete variable domain is KAGVTQTPRYLIKTRGQQVTLSCSPISGHRSVSWYQQTPGQGLQFLFEYFSETQRNKGNFPGRFSGRQFSNSRSEMNVSTLELGDSALYLCASSYGSTGELFFGEGSRLTVL.

This clone was found once. This chain uses TRBV6-1 with TRBJ1-2; D perhaps matches TRBD1 (6 bases). With 6 bases removed from V and 3 bases from J, the gap between germline ends came to 17 bases. Germline lookup yields CDR1 MNHNS and CDR2 SASEGT. This CDR3 has 15 residues. The CDR3 loop reads CASSMGAGADYGYTF. Here the CDR3 DNA reads TGTGCCAGCAGCATGGGGGCAGGGGCCGACTATGGCTACACCTTC.

CDR3 in amino acids: CASSQVLAGLAKNIQYF. CDR3 DNA: TGCGCCAGCAGCCAAGTATTAGCGGGGCTAGCCAAAAACATTCAGTACTTC. The rearrangement links TRBV4-1 to TRBJ2-4, with 8 bases identical to TRBD2. Germline CDR1 reads MGHRA; CDR2 reads YSYEKL. This CDR3 has 17 residues. The trim removed 1 base at V and 0 bases at J, leaving 5 bases unmatched.

This chain connects TRBV10-3 to TRBJ2-5; TRBD1 aligns across 7 bases. In germline, CDR1 is ENHRY, CDR2 SYGVKD. The length of the CDR3 is 13 residues. V trimming: 5 bases; J trimming: 3 bases; junction bases outside the gene matches: 3. The DNA of the CDR3 is TGTGCCATCAGTTGGGACAGAGAAGAGACCCAGTACTTC. Its translation is CAISWDREETQYF.

The gene calls are TRBV6-5 and TRBJ2-7, with D tentatively TRBD1 (6 bases). Trimming removed 6 bases at V and 5 bases at J, with 17 bases between. CDR3 length: 14 residues. The germline CDR1 and CDR2 sequences are MNHEY and SVGAGI. CDR3 protein: CASRRGNRVDEQYV. The CDR3 bases are TGTGCCAGCAGACGGGGAAACAGGGTCGACGAGCAGTACGTC.

This chain connects TRBV18 to TRBJ1-1; TRBD1 is a possible D gene (5 bases). Germline V lookup: CDR1 KGHSH, CDR2 LQKENI. There are 14 residues in the CDR3. V lost 3 bases and J lost 1, with 9 bases in between. The CDR3 sequence is CASSPNGQNTEAFF. The CDR3 DNA follows: TGTGCCAGCTCACCGAATGGACAGAACACTGAAGCTTTCTTT.

The chain carries TRBV5-1 and TRBJ2-3; tentatively, D is TRBD1 (6 bases). The CDR3 loop spans 15 amino acids. In germline, CDR1 is SGHRS, CDR2 YFSETQ. With 3 bases removed from V and 2 bases from J, the gap between germline ends came to 13 bases. CDR3 amino acids: CASSSRRGATDTQYF. For the CDR3, the DNA is TGCGCCAGCAGCTCCCGCAGGGGAGCCACAGATACGCAGTATTTT. Using reference TRBV5-1 and TRBJ2-3 for the parts outside the CDR3, the full variable domain is KAGVTQTPRYLIKTRGQQVTLSCSPISGHRSVSWYQQTPGQGLQFLFEYFSETQRNKGNFPGRFSGRQFSNSRSEMNVSTLELGDSALYLCASSSRRGATDTQYFGPGTRLTVL.

The table lists this clone with a count of one. The J gene is TRBJ2-3, the V gene TRBV5-1, with 7 bases lining up with TRBD2. The CDR3 consists of 13 residues. Germline V gene lookup returns CDR1 SGHRS and CDR2 YFSETQ. Unmatched junction bases numbered 1, after V lost 6 bases and J lost 0 bases. The CDR3 DNA is TGCGCCAGCACGGGGGGAAGCACAGATACGCAGTATTTT. The encoded protein is CASTGGSTDTQYF.

The V and J genes are TRBV19 and TRBJ1-2, with D maybe TRBD1 (5 bases). The V and J ends lost 3 bases and 8 bases respectively, with 13 bases between them. The length of the CDR3 is 13 residues. Germline-derived CDR1 and CDR2 are LNHDA and SQIVND (reference sequence). The CDR3 sequence is CASSIGAGWGYTF. The CDR3 DNA sequence: TGTGCCAGTAGTATTGGGGCAGGGTGGGGCTACACCTTC.

The chain is built from TRBV10-3 and TRBJ1-2; D perhaps matches TRBD1 (6 bases). The CDR3 is made up of 17 amino acids. Germline loops: CDR1 ENHRY, CDR2 SYGVKD. The V end was cut by 6 bases, the J end by 0 bases, with 20 bases between. Written as DNA, the CDR3 is TGTGCCATCAGATCCACGGCAGGGGAGGGCACTAACTATGGCTACACCTTC. Its translation is CAIRSTAGEGTNYGYTF.

The chain uses TRBV9 and TRBJ1-1, with TRBD1 matching over 9 bases. The CDR3 is 14 amino acids. V shed 4 bases, J shed 6 bases, and the junction held 7 bases outside the gene matches. Germline lookup yields CDR1 SGDLS and CDR2 YYNGEE. This CDR3 is CASSPTGGNAEAFF. CDR3 DNA sequence: TGTGCCAGCAGCCCAACAGGGGGCAACGCTGAAGCTTTCTTT.

This rearrangement joins TRBV4-2 to TRBJ2-6; D perhaps matches TRBD1 (6 bases). The germline CDR1 and CDR2 sequences are LGHNA and YNFKEQ. The CDR3 sequence is 16 residues long. V dropped 1 base and J dropped 0 bases, with 7 bases sitting between them. In DNA, the CDR3 is TGTGCCAGCAGCCAAGTAGGGGGCTCTGGGGCCAACGTCCTGACTTTC. It codes for CASSQVGGSGANVLTF.

This clone was seen a handful of times. The V and J genes are TRBV5-1 and TRBJ2-1; TRBD2 agrees at 7 bases. The trim removed 0 bases at V and 7 bases at J, leaving 4 bases unmatched. CDR1 and CDR2 (germline): SGHRS, YFSETQ. CDR3 length: 14 amino acids. The CDR3 DNA follows: TGCGCCAGCAGCTTGGCGGGACTACTAAATGAGCAGTTCTTC. It yields the protein CASSLAGLLNEQFF. The whole variable domain, remainder taken from reference TRBV5-1 and TRBJ2-1, is KAGVTQTPRYLIKTRGQQVTLSCSPISGHRSVSWYQQTPGQGLQFLFEYFSETQRNKGNFPGRFSGRQFSNSRSEMNVSTLELGDSALYLCASSLAGLLNEQFFGPGTRLTVL.

This clone was counted at least ten times. V gene TRBV6-5 combines with J gene TRBJ1-2, with 9 bases lining up with TRBD1. The germline gives CDR1 MNHEY, CDR2 SVGAGI. The CDR3 is made up of 14 amino acids. The V gene end was trimmed by 5 bases and the J gene end by 8 bases; junction bases not matched to a gene: 9. CDR3 loop: CASSAGTGLSGYTF. DNA of the CDR3: TGTGCCAGCAGTGCCGGGACAGGGCTTTCGGGCTACACCTTC.

Only one count was recorded for this clone. This rearrangement joins TRBV6-1 to TRBJ1-5; tentative D call: TRBD1 (6 bases). This CDR3 has 15 residues. Deletions cut 1 base from V and 2 bases from J, with 9 bases between. Per the germline V gene, CDR1 is MNHNS and CDR2 is SASEGT. The CDR3 region has the DNA TGTGCCAGCAGTGAAGAGGCAGGGGGCAATCAGCCCCAGCATTTT. This translates into CASSEEAGGNQPQHF.

This clone was counted a few times. CDR3 loop: CASSPSVGTQYF. In DNA, the CDR3 is TGTGCCAGCAGCCCTAGCGTCGGTACGCAGTATTTT. The chain employs TRBV7-2 and TRBJ2-3; D possibly corresponds to TRBD2 (6 bases). CDR3 length equals 12 residues. From germline, CDR1 is SGHTA and CDR2 FQGNSA. Trimming took 5 bases from V and 8 from J, leaving 11 bases between them. Variable domain in full (rest from reference TRBV7-2 and TRBJ2-3): GAGVSQSPSNKVTEKGKDVELRCDPISGHTALYWYRQSLGQGLEFLIYFQGNSAPDKSGLPSDRFSAERTGGSVSTLTIQRTQQEDSAVYLCASSPSVGTQYFGPGTRLTVL.

The chain links TRBV6-6 to TRBJ2-2; no clear D gene. The germline V gene has CDR1 MNHNY and CDR2 SVGAGI (reference sequence). Trimming stripped 3 bases from V and 4 bases from J, with 6 bases between. There are 13 residues in the CDR3. The CDR3 spells CASSYSGTGELFF. The CDR3 DNA reads TGTGCCAGCAGTTATTCAGGCACCGGGGAGCTGTTTTTT.

The rearrangement uses TRBV6-1 and TRBJ2-2, with a possible D match to TRBD1 (6 bases). The ends were cut back, 6 bases at V and 2 bases at J, with 10 bases in the middle. CDR3 size: 14 residues. Germline V CDR1 and CDR2: MNHNS, SASEGT. CDR3 loop: CASRPQGNTGELFF. CDR3 bases: TGTGCCAGCAGACCACAGGGTAACACCGGGGAGCTGTTTTTT.